The T cell receptor beta chain described here comes from a study of T cells in Graves' hyperthyroidism and ophthalmopathy. Study findings and constraints: Most expanded thyroid clonotypes above 0.001 recurred in blood. Stable hyperthyroidism was separated from ophthalmopathy by a model based on 13 V-J features. Model predictions of ophthalmopathy came a median approximately 6 months before onset.

The V end was cut by 4 bases, the J end by 5 bases, with 24 bases between. This CDR3 has 17 residues. Germline V gives CDR1 SGHAT, CDR2 FQDESV (reference sequence). In this sample, this clonotype turned up many times. Its antigen is still unknown. Template material for amplifying TCR beta CDR3 regions consisted of RNA transcripts. TCR CDR3 underwent first-round RT-PCR with the HTBI primer set. Each CDR3 protein gets one entry after TCRdb re-called the multiplex PCR reads with MiXCR. The data show roughly 740,000 distinct CDR3 sequences, roughly 15% seen once. Diagnosis of hyperthyroidism was new in patients aged 18 to 65, and its duration was under 2 months.

V gene TRBV11-1 combines with J gene TRBJ2-7, with D possibly being TRBD1 (6 bases). The receptor comes from a young man with Graves' hyperthyroidism. Sequenced: blood. For the CDR3, the DNA is TGTGCCAGCAGCTACTCTTGGACAGAGCGTGACCTCGACGAGCAGTACTTC. Protein sequence: CASSYSWTERDLDEQYF.